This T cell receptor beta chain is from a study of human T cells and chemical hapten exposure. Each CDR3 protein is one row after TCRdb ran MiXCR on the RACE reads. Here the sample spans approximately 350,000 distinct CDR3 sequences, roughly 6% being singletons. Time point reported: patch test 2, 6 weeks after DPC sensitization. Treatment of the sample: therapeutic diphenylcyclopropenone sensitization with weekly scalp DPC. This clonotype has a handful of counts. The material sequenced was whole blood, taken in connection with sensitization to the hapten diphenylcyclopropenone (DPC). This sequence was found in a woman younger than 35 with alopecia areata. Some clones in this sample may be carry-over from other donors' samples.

The CDR3 here is CASSLSTVLLSGANVLTF. The CDR3 DNA reads as TGTGCCAGCAGCTTGTCTACAGTACTACTCTCTGGGGCCAACGTCCTGACTTTC. The V gene is TRBV5-6, the J gene TRBJ2-6; D is uncertain. Germline CDR1 reads SGHDT; CDR2 reads YYEEEE. The CDR3 spans 18 residues. Trimming left V 1 base short and J 0 bases short, with 14 bases between.